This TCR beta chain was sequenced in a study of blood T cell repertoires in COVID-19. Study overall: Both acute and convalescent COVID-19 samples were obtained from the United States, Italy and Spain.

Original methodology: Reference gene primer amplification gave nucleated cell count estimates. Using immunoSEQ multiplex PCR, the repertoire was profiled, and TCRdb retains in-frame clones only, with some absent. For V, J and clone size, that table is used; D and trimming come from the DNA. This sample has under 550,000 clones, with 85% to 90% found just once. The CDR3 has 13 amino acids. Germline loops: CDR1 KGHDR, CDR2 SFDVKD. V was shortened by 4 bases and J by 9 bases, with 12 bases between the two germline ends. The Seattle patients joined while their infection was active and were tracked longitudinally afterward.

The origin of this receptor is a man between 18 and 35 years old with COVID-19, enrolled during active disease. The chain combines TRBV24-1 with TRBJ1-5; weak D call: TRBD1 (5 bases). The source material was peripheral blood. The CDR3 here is CATSDQGLGPQHF. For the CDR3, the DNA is TGTGCCACCAGTGACCAGGGTTTGGGGCCCCAGCATTTT.